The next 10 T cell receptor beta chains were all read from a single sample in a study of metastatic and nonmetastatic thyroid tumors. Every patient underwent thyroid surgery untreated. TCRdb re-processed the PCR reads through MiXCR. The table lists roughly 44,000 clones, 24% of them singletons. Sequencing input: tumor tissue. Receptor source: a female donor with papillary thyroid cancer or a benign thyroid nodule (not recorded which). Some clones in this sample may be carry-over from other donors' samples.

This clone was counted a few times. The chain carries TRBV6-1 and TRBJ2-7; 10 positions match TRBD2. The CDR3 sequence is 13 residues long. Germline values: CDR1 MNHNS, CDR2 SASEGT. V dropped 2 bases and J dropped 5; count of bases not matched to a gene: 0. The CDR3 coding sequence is TGTGCCAGCAGTGAACTAGCGGGAGACGAGCAGTACTTC. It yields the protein CASSELAGDEQYF.

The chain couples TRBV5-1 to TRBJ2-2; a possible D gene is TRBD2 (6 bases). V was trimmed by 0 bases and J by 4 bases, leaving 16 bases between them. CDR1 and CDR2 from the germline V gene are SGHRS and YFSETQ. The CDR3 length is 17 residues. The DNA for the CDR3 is TGCGCCAGCAGCTTGGTTCTTAGGGAGGACGGCACCGGGGAGCTGTTTTTT. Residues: CASSLVLREDGTGELFF.

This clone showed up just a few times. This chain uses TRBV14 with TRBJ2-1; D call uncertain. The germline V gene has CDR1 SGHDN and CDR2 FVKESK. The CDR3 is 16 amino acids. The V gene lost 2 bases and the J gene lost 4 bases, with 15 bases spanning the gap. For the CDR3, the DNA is TGTGCCAGCAGCCAACGATTTCCGGCTATTTACAATGAGCAGTTCTTC. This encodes CASSQRFPAIYNEQFF.

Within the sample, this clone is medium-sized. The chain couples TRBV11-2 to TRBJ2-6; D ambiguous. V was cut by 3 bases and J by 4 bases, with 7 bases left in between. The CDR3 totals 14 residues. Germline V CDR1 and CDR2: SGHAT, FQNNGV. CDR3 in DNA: TGTGCCAGCAGCTTTATAGGGGGGGCCAACGTCCTGACTTTC. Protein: CASSFIGGANVLTF.

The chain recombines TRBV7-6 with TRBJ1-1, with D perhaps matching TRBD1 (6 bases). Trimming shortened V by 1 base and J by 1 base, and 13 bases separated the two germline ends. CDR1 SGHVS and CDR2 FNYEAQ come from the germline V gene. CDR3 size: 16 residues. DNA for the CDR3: TGTGCCAGCAGCTTAGTGGGGGCCGAATGGAACACTGAAGCTTTCTTT. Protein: CASSLVGAEWNTEAFF. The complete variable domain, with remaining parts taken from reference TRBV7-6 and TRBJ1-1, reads GAGVSQSPRYKVTKRGQDVALRCDPISGHVSLYWYRQALGQGPEFLTYFNYEAQQDKSGLPNDRFSAERPEGSISTLTIQRTEQRDSAMYRCASSLVGAEWNTEAFFGQGTRLTVV.

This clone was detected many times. For the CDR3, the DNA is TGTGCCAGCGAACTGGGGGGCATGAACACTGAAGCTTTCTTT. As protein: CASELGGMNTEAFF. The genes are TRBV28 and TRBJ1-1, with D possibly being TRBD1 (6 bases). The germline V gene has CDR1 MDHEN and CDR2 SYDVKM. The CDR3 has 14 residues. Trimming cost V 8 bases and J 0 bases, with 13 bases left between them.

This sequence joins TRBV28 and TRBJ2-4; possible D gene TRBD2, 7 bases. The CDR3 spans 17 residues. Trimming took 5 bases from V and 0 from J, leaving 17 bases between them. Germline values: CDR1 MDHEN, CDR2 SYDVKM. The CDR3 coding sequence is TGTGCCAGCAGTCCGGGAAGGGGGGGCTTAGCCAAAAACATTCAGTACTTC. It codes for CASSPGRGGLAKNIQYF.

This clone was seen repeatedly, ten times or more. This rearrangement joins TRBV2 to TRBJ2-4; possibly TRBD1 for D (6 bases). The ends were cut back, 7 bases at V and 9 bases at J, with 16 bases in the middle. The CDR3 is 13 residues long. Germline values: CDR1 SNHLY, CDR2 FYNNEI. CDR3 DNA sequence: TGTGCCAGCATGAGGGACAATGAGGGCATTCAGTACTTC. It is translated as CASMRDNEGIQYF.

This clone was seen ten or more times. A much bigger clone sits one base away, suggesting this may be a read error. CDR3 nucleotide sequence: TGCGCCAGCAGCCCCGGGGTAGACAAGGTGAGACAAGAGACCCAGTACTTC. Protein sequence: CASSPGVDKVRQETQYF. V is TRBV4-3 and J is TRBJ2-5, with D perhaps matching TRBD2 (5 bases). Trimming took off 4 bases at V and 2 bases at J, with 20 bases between the two ends. The length of the CDR3 is 17 residues. In germline, CDR1 is LGHNA, CDR2 YSLEER.

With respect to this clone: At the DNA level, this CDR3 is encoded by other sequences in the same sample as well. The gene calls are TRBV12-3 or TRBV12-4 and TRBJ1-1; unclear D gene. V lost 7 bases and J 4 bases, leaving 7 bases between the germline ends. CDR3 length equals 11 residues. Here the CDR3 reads CASTPGTEAFF. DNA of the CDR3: TGTGCCAGCACCCCCGGCACTGAAGCTTTCTTT.